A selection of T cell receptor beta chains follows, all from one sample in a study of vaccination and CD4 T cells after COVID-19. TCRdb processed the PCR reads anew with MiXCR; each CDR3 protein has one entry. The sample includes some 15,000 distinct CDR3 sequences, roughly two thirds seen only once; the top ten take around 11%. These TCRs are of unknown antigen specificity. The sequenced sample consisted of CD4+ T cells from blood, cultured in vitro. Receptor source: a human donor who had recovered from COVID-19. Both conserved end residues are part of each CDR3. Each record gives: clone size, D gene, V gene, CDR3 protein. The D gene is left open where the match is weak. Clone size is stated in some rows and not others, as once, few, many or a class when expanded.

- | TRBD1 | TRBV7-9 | CASSFAPGGNYGYTF
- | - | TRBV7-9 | CASTSLAGHVNEQFF
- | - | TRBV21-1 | CASSPLQRSSYEQYF
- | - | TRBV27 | CASSLPRTGTEAFF
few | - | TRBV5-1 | CASSLDAAGYTF
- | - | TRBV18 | CASSPKAKGHTEAFF
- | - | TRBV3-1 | CASSQDKAHNTEAFF
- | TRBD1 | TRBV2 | CASIQGEHTDTQYF
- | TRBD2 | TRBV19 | CASSLAGAETQYF
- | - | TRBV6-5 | CASSYLGGNTDTQYF
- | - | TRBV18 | CASSPRGGVVGNEQFF
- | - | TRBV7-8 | CASSFAGDQIYGYTF
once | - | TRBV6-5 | CASSYSRQAGQPQHF
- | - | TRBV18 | CASSPPQGNQPQHF
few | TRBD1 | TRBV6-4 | CASSDISTGGSGYTF
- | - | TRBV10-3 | CAISVGGASGYTF